This T cell receptor (beta chain) was found in a study of shared clonotypes between healthy human individuals. The wider study: The people who gave samples were a couple of women and a few men aged 18 to 49. General study results and limits: Few donors limited the genetic and exposure-history diversity represented.

The germline V gene encodes CDR1 SEHNR and CDR2 FQNEAQ (reference sequence). V dropped 1 base and J dropped 6; count of bases not matched to a gene: 15. The CDR3 extends over 18 amino acids. This table comes from immunoSEQ multiplex PCR, and its TCRdb copy is limited to in-frame clones, with some not included. The repertoire has roughly 2 million clones, 95% of them found once; the top ten carry 0.1% to 0.15%. Each of the donors was a healthy adult who was HIV-negative and had not had a recent acute infection or vaccination. This clone was observed once. Its antigen remains unidentified. The TCR comes from a man aged 18 to 30 in good health. Sequencing was carried out using naive CD4+ T cells sorted from blood. Subset: CD45RA+ positively selected. This chain connects TRBV7-9 to TRBJ1-5, with 7 bases lining up with TRBD1. The CDR3 loop reads CASSLGLRDREEGQPQHF. CDR3 sequence (DNA): TGTGCCAGCAGCTTAGGGTTGAGGGACAGAGAAGAGGGTCAGCCCCAGCATTTT. Using reference TRBV7-9 and TRBJ1-5 for the parts outside the CDR3, the full variable domain is DTGVSQNPRHKITKRGQNVTFRCDPISEHNRLYWYRQTLGQGPEFLTYFQNEAQLEKSRLLSDRFSAERPKGSFSTLEIQRTEQGDSAMYLCASSLGLRDREEGQPQHFGDGTRLSIL.